The clone carrying this T cell receptor (beta chain) was detected once. Germline CDR1 is LNHDA and CDR2 is SQIVND (reference sequence). The CDR3 sequence is 14 residues long. V lost 3 bases and J lost 7, with 15 bases in between. The source of the sample is a study of technical replicates of blood from several donors. Method: immunoSEQ multiplex PCR; TCRdb's copy keeps in-frame clones and lacks some. The data hold some 70,000 clones, with more than 85% observed a single time. Sequenced sample: PBMCs. This rearrangement joins TRBV19 to TRBJ2-5; TRBD2 might be the D (6 bases). The clonotype was recovered from a human donor in good health. Some clones in this sample may be carry-over from other donors' samples. The CDR3 spells CASSIQKEAGTQYF. In DNA, the CDR3 is TGTGCCAGTAGTATCCAGAAAGAAGCGGGGACCCAGTACTTC.